The clone carrying this TCR beta chain was detected many times. Its antigen is unknown. The data were taken from a study of Graves' ophthalmopathy and Graves' hyperthyroidism. The germline V gene has CDR1 MNHEY and CDR2 SVGEGT. There are 13 residues in the CDR3. V was clipped by 6 bases and J by 6 bases; unmatched bases: 5. Findings of the study overall: Most expanded clonotypes in thyroid above 0.001 frequency also showed up in blood.

RNA transcripts yielded amplified TCR beta CDR3 regions. The first round was an RT-PCR with HTBI primers, and the second round was a multiplex PCR. TCRdb itself ran the multiplex PCR reads through MiXCR, one entry per CDR3 protein. The table includes 350,000 to 450,000 distinct CDR3 sequences, around a fifth detected once. This TCR derives from a woman aged 18-29 years with stable Graves' hyperthyroidism. The chain carries TRBV6-2 or TRBV6-3 and TRBJ1-1, with 9 bases identical to TRBD1. Sequences were obtained from peripheral blood. Here the CDR3 reads CASSRRQGAEAFF. The CDR3 DNA reads as TGTGCCAGCAGCAGACGACAGGGGGCTGAAGCTTTCTTT.